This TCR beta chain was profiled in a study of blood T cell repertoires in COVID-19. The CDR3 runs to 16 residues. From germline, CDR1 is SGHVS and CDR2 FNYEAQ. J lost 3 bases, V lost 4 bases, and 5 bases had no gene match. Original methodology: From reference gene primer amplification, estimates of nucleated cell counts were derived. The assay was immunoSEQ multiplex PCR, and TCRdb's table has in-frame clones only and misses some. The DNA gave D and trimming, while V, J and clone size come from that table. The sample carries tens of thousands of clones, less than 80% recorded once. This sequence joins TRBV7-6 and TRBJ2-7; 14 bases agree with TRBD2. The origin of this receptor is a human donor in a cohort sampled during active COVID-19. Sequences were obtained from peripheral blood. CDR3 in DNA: TGTGCCAGCAGCTCGGGACTAGCGGGAGTGGGCTACGAGCAGTACTTC. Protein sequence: CASSSGLAGVGYEQYF.